Reported below is one TCR beta chain. This sample was taken from a study of T-cell memory formation after mild COVID-19. TCRdb analysed the 5' RACE reads with MiXCR anew, one entry per CDR3 protein. The table lists 250,000 or so distinct CDR3 sequences, about 20% of them singletons. The CDR3 sequence is 14 residues long. The germline CDR1 and CDR2 sequences are MNHNY and SVGAGI (reference sequence). The V segment lost 4 bases and the J segment 6 bases; nucleotides outside the gene matches: 8. The chain links TRBV6-6 to TRBJ1-1; 7 nucleotides line up with TRBD1. The sequence was collected from a man younger than 35 who had mild COVID-19 (a few samples of this study predate the infection). Cell type and time point are not known. Sequenced sample: PBMCs or a T cell subset sorted from them (not recorded which). The DNA of the CDR3 is TGTGCCAGCAGTTTCTTAGGGACAGTTGCTGAAGCTTTCTTT. This translates into CASSFLGTVAEAFF.